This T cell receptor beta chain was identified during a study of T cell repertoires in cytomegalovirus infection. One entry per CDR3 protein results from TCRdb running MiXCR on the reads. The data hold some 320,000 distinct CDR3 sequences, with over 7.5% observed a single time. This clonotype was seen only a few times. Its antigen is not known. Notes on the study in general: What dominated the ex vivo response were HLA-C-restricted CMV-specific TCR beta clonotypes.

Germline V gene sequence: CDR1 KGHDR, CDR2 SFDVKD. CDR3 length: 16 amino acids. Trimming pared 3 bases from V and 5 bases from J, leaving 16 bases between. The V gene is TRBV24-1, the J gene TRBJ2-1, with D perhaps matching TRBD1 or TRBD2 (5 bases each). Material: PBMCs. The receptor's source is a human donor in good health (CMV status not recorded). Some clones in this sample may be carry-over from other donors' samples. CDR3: CATSDLGTPKDNEQFF. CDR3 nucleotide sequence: TGTGCCACCAGTGATCTCGGGACCCCAAAGGACAATGAGCAGTTCTTC.